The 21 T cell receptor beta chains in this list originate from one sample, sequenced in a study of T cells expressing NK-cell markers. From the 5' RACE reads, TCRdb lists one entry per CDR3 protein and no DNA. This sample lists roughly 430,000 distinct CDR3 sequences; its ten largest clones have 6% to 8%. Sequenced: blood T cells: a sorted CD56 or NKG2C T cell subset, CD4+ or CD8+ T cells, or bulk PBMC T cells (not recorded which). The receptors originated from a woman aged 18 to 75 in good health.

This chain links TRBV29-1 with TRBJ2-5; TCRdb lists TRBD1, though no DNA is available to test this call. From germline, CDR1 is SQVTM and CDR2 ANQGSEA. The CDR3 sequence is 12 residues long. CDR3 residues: CSVDWQGETQYF.

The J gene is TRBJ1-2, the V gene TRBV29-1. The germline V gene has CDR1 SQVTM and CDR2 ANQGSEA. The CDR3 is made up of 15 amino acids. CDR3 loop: CSVDREGFTNYGYTF.

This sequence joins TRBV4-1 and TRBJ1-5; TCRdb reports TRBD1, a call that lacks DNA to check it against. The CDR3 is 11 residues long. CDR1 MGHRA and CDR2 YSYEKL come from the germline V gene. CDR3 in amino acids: CASSPREAQHF.

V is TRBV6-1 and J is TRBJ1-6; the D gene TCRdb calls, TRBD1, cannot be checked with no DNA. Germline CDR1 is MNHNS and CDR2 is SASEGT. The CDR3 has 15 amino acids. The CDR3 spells CASSTQGSYNSPLHF.

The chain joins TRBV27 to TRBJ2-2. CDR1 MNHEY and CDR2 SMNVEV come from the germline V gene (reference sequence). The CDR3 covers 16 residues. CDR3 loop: CASSLFGGVNTGELFF.

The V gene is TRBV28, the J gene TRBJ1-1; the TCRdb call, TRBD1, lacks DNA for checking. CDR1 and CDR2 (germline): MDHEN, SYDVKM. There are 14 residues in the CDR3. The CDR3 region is CASSSPGGYTEAFF. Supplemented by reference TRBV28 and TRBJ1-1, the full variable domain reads DVKVTQSSRYLVKRTGEKVFLECVQDMDHENMFWYRQDPGLGLRLIYFSYDVKMKEKGDIPEGYSVSREKKERFSLILESASTNQTSMYLCASSSPGGYTEAFFGQGTRLTVV.

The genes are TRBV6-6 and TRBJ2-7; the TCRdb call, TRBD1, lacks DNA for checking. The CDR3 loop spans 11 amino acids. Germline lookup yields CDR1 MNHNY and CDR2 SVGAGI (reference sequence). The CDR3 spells CASTREREQYF.

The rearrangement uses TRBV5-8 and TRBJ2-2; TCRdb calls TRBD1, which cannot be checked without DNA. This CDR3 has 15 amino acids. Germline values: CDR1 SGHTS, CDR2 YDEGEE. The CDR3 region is CASESSGFLTGELFF.

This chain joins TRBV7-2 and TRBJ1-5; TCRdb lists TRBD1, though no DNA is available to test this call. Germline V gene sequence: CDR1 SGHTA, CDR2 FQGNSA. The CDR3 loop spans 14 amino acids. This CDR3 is CASSPRGGGQPQHF.

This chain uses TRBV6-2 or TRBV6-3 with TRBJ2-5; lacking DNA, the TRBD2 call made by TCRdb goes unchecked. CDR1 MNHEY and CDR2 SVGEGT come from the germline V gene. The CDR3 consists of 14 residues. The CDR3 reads CASPPGGYQETQYF.

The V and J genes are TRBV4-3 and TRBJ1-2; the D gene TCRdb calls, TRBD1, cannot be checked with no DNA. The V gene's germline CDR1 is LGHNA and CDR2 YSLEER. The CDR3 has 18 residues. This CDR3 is CASSQDRVGQGRNYGYTF.

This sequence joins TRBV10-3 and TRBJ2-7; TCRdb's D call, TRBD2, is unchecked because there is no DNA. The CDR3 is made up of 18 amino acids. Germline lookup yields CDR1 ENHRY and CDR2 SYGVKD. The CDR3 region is CAISAGLAARVSSYEQYF.

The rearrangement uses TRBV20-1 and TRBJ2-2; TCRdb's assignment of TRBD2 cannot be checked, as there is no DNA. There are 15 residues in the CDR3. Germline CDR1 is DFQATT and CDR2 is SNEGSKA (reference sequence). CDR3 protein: CSARVGTSGTGELFF.

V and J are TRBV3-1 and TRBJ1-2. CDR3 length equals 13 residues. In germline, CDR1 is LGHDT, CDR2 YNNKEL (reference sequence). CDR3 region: CASSQGSGPGYTF.

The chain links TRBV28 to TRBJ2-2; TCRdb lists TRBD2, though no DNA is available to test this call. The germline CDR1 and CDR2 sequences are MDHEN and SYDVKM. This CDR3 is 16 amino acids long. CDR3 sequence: CASSLPLAGGTGELFF.

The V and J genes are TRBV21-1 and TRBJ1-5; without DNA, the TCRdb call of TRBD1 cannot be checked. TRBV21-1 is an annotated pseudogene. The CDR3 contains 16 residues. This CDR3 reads CASSKARQGADQPQHF.

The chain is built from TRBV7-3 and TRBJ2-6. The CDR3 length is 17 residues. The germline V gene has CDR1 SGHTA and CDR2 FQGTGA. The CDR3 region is CASSLSLGNSGANVLTF.

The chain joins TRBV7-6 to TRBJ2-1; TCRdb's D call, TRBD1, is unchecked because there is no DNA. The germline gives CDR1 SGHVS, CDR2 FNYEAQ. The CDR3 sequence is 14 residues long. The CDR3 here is CASSLSQGAYEQFF.

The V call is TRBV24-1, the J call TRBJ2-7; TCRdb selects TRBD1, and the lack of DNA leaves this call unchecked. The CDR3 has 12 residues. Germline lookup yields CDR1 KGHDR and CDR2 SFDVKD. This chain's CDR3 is CATSDGGYEQYF.

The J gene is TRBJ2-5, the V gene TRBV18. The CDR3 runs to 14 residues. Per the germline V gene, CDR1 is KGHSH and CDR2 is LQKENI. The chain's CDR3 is CASSPFRDQETQYF.

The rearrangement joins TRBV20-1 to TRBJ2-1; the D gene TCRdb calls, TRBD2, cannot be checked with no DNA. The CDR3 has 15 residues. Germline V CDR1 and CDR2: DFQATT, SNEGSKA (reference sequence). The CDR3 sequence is CSASPWAGEHNEQFF.